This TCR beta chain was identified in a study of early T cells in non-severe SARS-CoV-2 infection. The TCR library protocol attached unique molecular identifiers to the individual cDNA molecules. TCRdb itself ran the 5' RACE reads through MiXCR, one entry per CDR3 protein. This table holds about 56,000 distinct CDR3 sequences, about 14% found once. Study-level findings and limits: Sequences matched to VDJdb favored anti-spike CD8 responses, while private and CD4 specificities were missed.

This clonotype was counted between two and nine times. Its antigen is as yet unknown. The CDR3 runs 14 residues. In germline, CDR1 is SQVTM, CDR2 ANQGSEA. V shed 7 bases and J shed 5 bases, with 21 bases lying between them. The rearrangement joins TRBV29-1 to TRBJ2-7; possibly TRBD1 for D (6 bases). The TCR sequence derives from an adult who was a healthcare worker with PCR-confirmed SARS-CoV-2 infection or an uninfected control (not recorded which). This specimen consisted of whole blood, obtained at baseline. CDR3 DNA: TGCAGCGGCCCAACGCGAACAGGGAAGAACGAGCAGTACTTC. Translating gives CSGPTRTGKNEQYF.